This T cell receptor beta chain was identified during a study of shared clonotypes between healthy human individuals. Overall study: The composition of the donors was a couple of women and a few men aged 18 to 49.

Germline V gene sequence: CDR1 SEHNR, CDR2 FQNEAQ (reference sequence). V lost 5 bases and J 8 bases, leaving 7 bases between the germline ends. The CDR3 runs to 11 residues. This clone occurred once. The assay ran at deep level. Every subset's genomic DNA went evenly onto several immunoSEQ plates. The method was immunoSEQ multiplex PCR; TCRdb's version includes in-frame clones alone and lacks a portion of them. The sample carries more than 900,000 clones, around 78% recorded once. Donors, without exception, were Caucasian adults residing in Nashville, Tennessee. The source material was memory CD4+ T cells from PBMCs. Noted subset: CD45RA-negative fraction. The V call is TRBV7-9, the J call TRBJ2-1; tentatively, D is TRBD2 (5 bases). The TCR comes from a man aged 18 to 30 in good health. Some clones in this sample may be carry-over from other donors' samples. The DNA for the CDR3 is TGTGCCAGCAGCCTGGACTATGAGCAGTTCTTC. Translation gives CASSLDYEQFF.